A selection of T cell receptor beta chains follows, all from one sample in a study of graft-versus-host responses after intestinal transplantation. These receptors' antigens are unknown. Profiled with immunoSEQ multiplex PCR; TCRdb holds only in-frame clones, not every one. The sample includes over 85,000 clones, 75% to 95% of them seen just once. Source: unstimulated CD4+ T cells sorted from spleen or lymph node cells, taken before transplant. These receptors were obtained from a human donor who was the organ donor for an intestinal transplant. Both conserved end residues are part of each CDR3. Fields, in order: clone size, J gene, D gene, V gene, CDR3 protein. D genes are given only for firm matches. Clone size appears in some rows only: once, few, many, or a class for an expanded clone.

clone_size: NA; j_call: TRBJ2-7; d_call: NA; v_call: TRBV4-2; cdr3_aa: CASSQANAGSSYEQYF
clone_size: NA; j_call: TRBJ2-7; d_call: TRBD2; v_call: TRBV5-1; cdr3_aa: CASSLIPSGGAHEQYF
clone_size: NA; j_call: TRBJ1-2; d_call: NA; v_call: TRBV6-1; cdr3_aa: CASTQGRYLGYTF
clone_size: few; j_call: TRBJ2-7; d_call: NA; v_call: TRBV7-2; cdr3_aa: CASSLDLLSSYEQYF
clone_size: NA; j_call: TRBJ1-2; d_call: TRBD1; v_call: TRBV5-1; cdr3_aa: CASSLGQGSSYGYTF
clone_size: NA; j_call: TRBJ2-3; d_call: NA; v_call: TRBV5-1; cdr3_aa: CASSLGRSGLNTDTQYF
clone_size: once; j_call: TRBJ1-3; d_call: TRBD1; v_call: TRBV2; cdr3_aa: CASSVRTGGNTIYF
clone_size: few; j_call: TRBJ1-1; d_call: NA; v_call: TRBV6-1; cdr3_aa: CASSLRTTEAFF
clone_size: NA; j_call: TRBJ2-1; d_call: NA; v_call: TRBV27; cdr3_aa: CASVFRPGRWNEQFF
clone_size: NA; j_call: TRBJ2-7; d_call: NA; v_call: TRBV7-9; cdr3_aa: CASSARTGPYEQYF
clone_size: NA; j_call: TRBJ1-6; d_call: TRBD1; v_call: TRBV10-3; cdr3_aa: CAISLTGAWSPLHF
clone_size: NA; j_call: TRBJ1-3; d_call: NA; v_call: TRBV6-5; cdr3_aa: CASSSLYGNTIYF
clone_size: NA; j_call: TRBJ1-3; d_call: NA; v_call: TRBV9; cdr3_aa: CASSPGQIGNTIYF
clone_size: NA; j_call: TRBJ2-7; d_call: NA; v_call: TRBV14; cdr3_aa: CASSQDAGYGTYEQYF
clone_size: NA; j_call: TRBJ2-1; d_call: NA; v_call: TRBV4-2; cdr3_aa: CASSQVLSGTSYNEQFF
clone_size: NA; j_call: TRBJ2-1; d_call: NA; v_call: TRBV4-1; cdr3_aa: CASSRIHDWEQFF
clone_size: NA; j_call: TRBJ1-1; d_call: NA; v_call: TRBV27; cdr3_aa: CASSSRVFTEAFF
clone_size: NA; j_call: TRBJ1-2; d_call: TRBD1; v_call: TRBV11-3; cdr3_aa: CASSKGQGANATF
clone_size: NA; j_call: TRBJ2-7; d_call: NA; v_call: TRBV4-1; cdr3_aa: CASSQVAYGVSSYEQYF
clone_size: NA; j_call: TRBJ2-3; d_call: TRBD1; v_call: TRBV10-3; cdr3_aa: CATTTGTDTQYF
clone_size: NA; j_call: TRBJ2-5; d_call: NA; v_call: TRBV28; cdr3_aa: CATEGSGAGETQYF
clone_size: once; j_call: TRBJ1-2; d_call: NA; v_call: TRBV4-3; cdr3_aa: CASSQQANYGYTF
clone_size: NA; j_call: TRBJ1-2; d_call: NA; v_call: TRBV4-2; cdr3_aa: CASSQEAGDHGYTF
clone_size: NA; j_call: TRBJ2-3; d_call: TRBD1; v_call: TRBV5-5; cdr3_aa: CATGGQEYTDTQYF
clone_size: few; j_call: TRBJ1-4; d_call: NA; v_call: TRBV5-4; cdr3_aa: CASSLGLSTNEKLFF
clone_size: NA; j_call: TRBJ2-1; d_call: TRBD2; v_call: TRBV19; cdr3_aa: CASSSSGGPSYNEQFF
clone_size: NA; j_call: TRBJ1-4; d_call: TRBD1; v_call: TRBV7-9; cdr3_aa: CASSHRGEKLFF
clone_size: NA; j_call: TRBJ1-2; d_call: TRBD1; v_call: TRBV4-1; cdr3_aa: CASSSDRDGYGYTF
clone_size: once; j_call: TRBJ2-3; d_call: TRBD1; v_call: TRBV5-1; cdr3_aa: CASSLNSGGVDTQYF
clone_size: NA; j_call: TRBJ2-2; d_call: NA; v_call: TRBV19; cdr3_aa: CASTDGGHLRVGELFF
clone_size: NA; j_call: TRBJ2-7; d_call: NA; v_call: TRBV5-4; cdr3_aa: CASSFRGPSYEQYF
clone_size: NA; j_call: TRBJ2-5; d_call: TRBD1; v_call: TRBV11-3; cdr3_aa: CASSLDRGDRVRGPEETQYF
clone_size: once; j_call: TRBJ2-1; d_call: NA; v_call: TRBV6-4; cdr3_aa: CASSEMAGNEQFF
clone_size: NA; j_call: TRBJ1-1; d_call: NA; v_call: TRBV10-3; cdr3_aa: CAISEGRVEAFF
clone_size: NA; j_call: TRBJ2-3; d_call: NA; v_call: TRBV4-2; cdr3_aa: CASSQRGSGLPGTDTQYF
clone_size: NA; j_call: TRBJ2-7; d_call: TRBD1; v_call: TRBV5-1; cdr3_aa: CASSRDSYEQYF
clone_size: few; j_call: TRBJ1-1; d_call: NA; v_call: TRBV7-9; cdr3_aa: CASSLGSTEAFF
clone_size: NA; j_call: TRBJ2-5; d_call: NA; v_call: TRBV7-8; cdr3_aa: CASRVHRETQYF
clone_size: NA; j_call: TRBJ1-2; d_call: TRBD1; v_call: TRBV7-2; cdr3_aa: CASSRRTGGNGYTF
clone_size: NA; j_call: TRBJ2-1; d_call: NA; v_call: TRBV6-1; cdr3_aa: CASSEQGNEQFF
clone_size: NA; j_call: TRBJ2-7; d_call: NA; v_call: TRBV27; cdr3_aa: CASNRARNTGEQYF
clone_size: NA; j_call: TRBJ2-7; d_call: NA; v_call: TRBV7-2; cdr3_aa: CASRQRGIQYEQYF
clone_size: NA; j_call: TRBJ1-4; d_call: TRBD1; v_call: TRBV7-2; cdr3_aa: CASKRQGRSNEKLFF
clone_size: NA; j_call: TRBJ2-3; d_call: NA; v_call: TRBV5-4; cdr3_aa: CASSLDFDTDTQYF
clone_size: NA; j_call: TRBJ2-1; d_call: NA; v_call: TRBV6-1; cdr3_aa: CASSAFSFTYNEQFF
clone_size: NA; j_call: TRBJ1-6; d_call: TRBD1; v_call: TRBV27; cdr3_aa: CASQRDRGNSPLHF
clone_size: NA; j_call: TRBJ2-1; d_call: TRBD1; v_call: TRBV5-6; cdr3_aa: CASSYRGVSYNEQFF
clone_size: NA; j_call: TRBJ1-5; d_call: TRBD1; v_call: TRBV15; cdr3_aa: CATSRVKGAGQPQHF
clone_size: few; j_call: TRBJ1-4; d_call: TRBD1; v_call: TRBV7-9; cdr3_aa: CASSSRGQGPNEKLFF